This T cell receptor beta chain emerged from a study of cytomegalovirus exposure and HLA in healthy donors. The CDR3 covers 15 residues. V lost 2 bases to trimming and J lost 5 bases, with 16 bases between them. Per germline, CDR1 SGHTA and CDR2 FQGTGA. The primer mix had 60 Vbeta and 13 Jbeta primers. Sequencing used immunoSEQ multiplex PCR; TCRdb keeps in-frame clones, though not all of them. The sample contains about 150,000 clones, roughly 78% of which appear only once. The TCR sequence derives from a middle-aged man in good health and CMV-seropositive. Sequenced sample: PBMCs. V gene TRBV7-3 combines with J gene TRBJ2-7; D may be TRBD2 (6 bases). CDR3 sequence (DNA): TGTGCCAGCAGCTTAGCTGGAGGGAGATTGGACGAGCAGTACTTC. It yields the protein CASSLAGGRLDEQYF.